This TCR beta chain comes out of a study of human T cells and chemical hapten exposure. General study points: TCRs above 1 in 1000 frequency did not change with DPC sensitization.

Individual cDNA molecules had unique molecular identifiers attached to them by the library. Authors' analysis steps: Per sample, the median was roughly 96,000 TCRs, with values from roughly 23,000 to 640,000. A single record per CDR3 protein comes from TCRdb applying MiXCR to the RACE reads. None of the V and J calls come from the authors' own analysis; TCRdb made them. The sample carries more than 75,000 distinct CDR3 sequences, approximately 8.6% recorded once. Comment on this clonotype: Its antigen is unknown.

Trimming left V 3 bases short and J 0 bases short, with 12 bases between. The CDR3 has 15 amino acids. Germline lookup yields CDR1 MDHEN and CDR2 SYDVKM. Indicated time point: healthy volunteer bleed at 6 weeks. Unfractionated whole blood was the source of the extracted total RNA. The chain links TRBV28 to TRBJ2-7, with D hard to call. The sequenced sample was whole blood. The TCR comes from a male donor in good health. Some clones in this sample may be carry-over from other donors' samples. The CDR3 bases are TGTGCCAGCAGTTTGATACGGAAGAGCTCCTACGAGCAGTACTTC. The encoded protein is CASSLIRKSSYEQYF.